This T cell receptor (beta chain) was observed in a study of OX40 agonist ivuxolimab in advanced cancers. The CDR3 has 11 residues. Germline lookup yields CDR1 SGHDT and CDR2 YYEEEE. The ends were cut back, 3 bases at V and 14 bases at J, with 14 bases in the middle. Repertoires were generated with immunoSEQ multiplex PCR, while TCRdb's copy carries only in-frame clones and drops some. The sample carries roughly 48,000 clones, approximately 80% recorded once. The material was CD4+ or CD8+ T cells sorted from blood, obtained in a trial of the OX40 agonist ivuxolimab. The sequence was collected from an adult with an advanced solid tumor such as melanoma, head and neck, liver or kidney cancer. This chain links TRBV5-6 with TRBJ2-5; D possibly corresponds to TRBD1 (6 bases). The CDR3 sequence: CASSYTGPAYF. CDR3 DNA: TGTGCCAGCAGCTACACAGGGCCCGCATACTTC. The whole variable domain, filled in from reference TRBV5-6 and TRBJ2-5, reads DAGVTQSPTHLIKTRGQQVTLRCSPKSGHDTVSWYQQALGQGPQFIFQYYEEEERQRGNFPDRFSGHQFPNYSSELNVNALLLGDSALYLCASSYTGPAYFGPGTRLLVL.